This passage covers 21 T cell receptor beta chains from one sample sequenced in a study of regulatory T cells in long-lasting Graves disease. Combining iRepertoire HTBI primers with Arm-PCR of CDR3 regions, the authors built TCR beta libraries. MiXCR was run by TCRdb on the multiplex PCR reads, yielding one entry per CDR3 protein. The sample shows some 340,000 distinct CDR3 sequences, more than 20% of them seen only once. Time point noted: persistent/refractory GD, antithyroid drugs over 5 years with positive TRAb. RNA extracted from PBMCs served as the sequencing template. Here the sequenced sample was peripheral blood mononuclear cells (PBMCs), taken when the disease was refractory, from a patient treated with antithyroid drugs. These receptors originate from a woman aged 40 to 50 with Graves disease.

Many counts were recorded for this clonotype. This chain connects TRBV28 to TRBJ1-1; no clear D. The ends were cut back, 2 bases at V and 5 bases at J, with 6 bases in the middle. The CDR3 is 12 amino acids. The germline V gene has CDR1 MDHEN and CDR2 SYDVKM. The CDR3 loop reads CASSLEWTEAFF. CDR3 sequence (DNA): TGTGCCAGCAGTTTAGAATGGACTGAAGCTTTCTTT.

This clonotype has at least ten counts. This chain links TRBV28 with TRBJ2-1; D is unresolved. The CDR3 extends over 14 amino acids. Germline CDR1 MDHEN, CDR2 SYDVKM. Trimming stripped 5 bases from V and 2 bases from J, with 10 bases between. The CDR3 bases are TGTGCCAGCAGTCTTCAGCCAACCTACAATGAGCAGTTCTTC. This sequence encodes CASSLQPTYNEQFF.

This clonotype came up a few times. Here the CDR3 reads CASSHGTATEQYF. The CDR3 nucleotides are TGTGCCAGCAGCCACGGGACAGCGACGGAGCAGTACTTC. This chain connects TRBV27 to TRBJ2-7; 7 nucleotides line up with TRBD1. The CDR3 has 13 amino acids. V lost 6 bases and J lost 7; bases outside the gene matches: 9. Germline V gene sequence: CDR1 MNHEY, CDR2 SMNVEV (reference sequence).

At least ten counts were recorded for this clonotype. The chain has TRBV6-5 and TRBJ2-7, with D possibly TRBD2 on 7 matching bases. Trimming shortened V by 4 bases and J by 0 bases, and 13 bases separated the two germline ends. The CDR3 has 15 residues. Germline-derived CDR1 and CDR2 are MNHEY and SVGAGI. The CDR3 sequence: CASSLGGGVSYEQYF. As DNA, the CDR3 is TGTGCCAGCAGTTTAGGCGGGGGCGTCTCCTACGAGCAGTACTTC.

The chain joins TRBV7-9 to TRBJ2-2; 9 nucleotides line up with TRBD1. V lost 5 bases and J lost 3; bases outside the gene matches: 4. The germline gives CDR1 SEHNR, CDR2 FQNEAQ (reference sequence). The CDR3 has 15 amino acids. The CDR3 DNA reads as TGTGCCAGCAGCCGGGACAGGGTCGACACCGGGGAGCTGTTTTTT. Its protein is CASSRDRVDTGELFF.

The chain uses TRBV20-1 and TRBJ2-1; D is undetermined. Trimming cost V 3 bases and J 6 bases, with 9 bases left between them. From germline, CDR1 is DFQATT and CDR2 SNEGSKA (reference sequence). The CDR3 contains 12 residues. The CDR3 spells CSASFPANEQFF. The CDR3 DNA is TGCAGTGCTAGTTTTCCAGCCAATGAGCAGTTCTTC.

The genes are TRBV27 and TRBJ2-7; tentatively, D is TRBD1 or TRBD2 (6 bases each). V was clipped by 2 bases and J by 3 bases, with 11 bases between them. CDR1 is MNHEY, CDR2 SMNVEV, per germline (reference sequence). The CDR3 consists of 14 residues. The chain's CDR3 is CASSLEGGYYEQYF. CDR3 DNA sequence: TGTGCCAGCAGTTTAGAAGGGGGGTACTACGAGCAGTACTTC.

The J gene is TRBJ1-1, the V gene TRBV3-1; a possible D gene is TRBD1 (5 bases). V shed 4 bases and J shed 4 bases, with 16 bases lying between them. The germline gives CDR1 LGHDT, CDR2 YNNKEL (reference sequence). The CDR3 loop spans 15 amino acids. The chain's CDR3 is CASSLYFAGGTEAFF. The CDR3, as DNA: TGTGCCAGCAGCCTTTACTTTGCGGGGGGCACTGAAGCTTTCTTT.

This clonotype was counted once. This may be a read error, as it is one base from a much larger clone. The V and J genes are TRBV15 and TRBJ2-5; D gene uncertain. The CDR3 consists of 14 residues. The V gene's germline CDR1 is LNHNV and CDR2 YYDKDF (reference sequence). In DNA form, the CDR3 reads TGTGCCGCCAGCAGAGACGGACCCACGGGGACCCAGTACTTC. It encodes CAASRDGPTGTQYF. Filled out from reference TRBV15 and TRBJ2-5, the complete variable domain reads DAMVIQNPRYQVTQFGKPVTLSCSQTLNHNVMYWYQQKSSQAPKLLFHYYDKDFNNEADTPDNFQSRRPNTSFCFLDIRSPGLGDTAMYLCAASRDGPTGTQYFGPGTRLLVL.

This chain connects TRBV24-1 to TRBJ1-5; TRBD1 aligns across 10 bases. Germline V gene sequence: CDR1 KGHDR, CDR2 SFDVKD. There are 16 residues in the CDR3. V was pared by 4 bases and J by 6 bases, with 8 bases of the junction left unmatched. The CDR3 DNA is TGTGCCACCAGTGACCCAAGGACAGGGGGAAGTCAGCCCCAGCATTTT. This encodes CATSDPRTGGSQPQHF.

This clonotype turned up a few times. The chain employs TRBV11-1 and TRBJ2-2, with D perhaps TRBD1 or TRBD2 (6 bases each). Per the germline V gene, CDR1 is SGHAT and CDR2 is FQDESV (reference sequence). This CDR3 contains 16 residues. Trimming took 5 bases from V and 3 from J, leaving 16 bases between them. CDR3 in amino acids: CASSHGPRGHTGELFF. The CDR3 DNA sequence: TGTGCCAGCAGCCATGGGCCCCGGGGGCACACCGGGGAGCTGTTTTTT.

Only a few counts were recorded for this clonotype. V is TRBV10-3 and J is TRBJ2-5; D uncertain. CDR1 is ENHRY, CDR2 SYGVKD, per germline. The CDR3 length is 13 residues. V lost 10 bases to trimming and J lost 2 bases, with 14 bases between them. In DNA, the CDR3 is TGTGCCACCGCGAAAATGGGGCAAGAGACCCAGTACTTC. It encodes CATAKMGQETQYF.

This chain connects TRBV7-9 to TRBJ2-5; 7 bases fit TRBD1. Germline V gene data show CDR1 as SEHNR and CDR2 as FQNEAQ (reference sequence). This CDR3 spans 14 amino acids. The junction had 8 bases not matched to a gene; V was cut back by 5 bases and J by 5 bases. CDR3 amino acids: CASSPQQGKETQYF. CDR3 sequence (DNA): TGTGCCAGCAGCCCCCAACAGGGGAAGGAGACCCAGTACTTC.

This clonotype was picked up many times. V usage is TRBV28 and J usage is TRBJ1-1; D ambiguous. The V gene lost 6 bases and the J gene lost 6 bases, with 8 bases spanning the gap. CDR1 and CDR2 from the germline V gene are MDHEN and SYDVKM. There are 11 residues in the CDR3. This CDR3 is CASSPSAEAFF. CDR3 in DNA: TGTGCCAGCAGCCCTAGCGCTGAAGCTTTCTTT.

The chain couples TRBV7-3 to TRBJ2-1; 8 bases agree with TRBD2. Per germline, CDR1 SGHTA and CDR2 FQGTGA. V gave up 5 bases and J gave up 7 bases; unmatched junction bases: 13. This CDR3 comprises 16 residues. The chain's CDR3 is CASSPMMVGLENEQFF. Written as DNA, the CDR3 is TGTGCCAGCAGCCCTATGATGGTGGGACTAGAGAATGAGCAGTTCTTC.

This clonotype was seen ten or more times. This chain links TRBV2 with TRBJ1-2; D remains ambiguous. V gave up 1 base and J gave up 2 bases, with 2 bases separating them. This CDR3 region has 12 residues. Germline-derived CDR1 and CDR2 are SNHLY and FYNNEI. The CDR3 here is CASSEENYGYTF. The DNA for the CDR3 is TGTGCCAGCAGTGAAGAGAACTATGGCTACACCTTC. The whole variable domain, filled in from reference TRBV2 and TRBJ1-2, reads EPEVTQTPSHQVTQMGQEVILRCVPISNHLYFYWYRQILGQKVEFLVSFYNNEISEKSEIFDDQFSVERPDGSNFTLKIRSTKLEDSAMYFCASSEENYGYTFGSGTRLTVV.

Concerning this clonotype: A read error may be the cause here, since a much bigger clone is one base away. V is TRBV28 and J is TRBJ2-7; unclear D gene. The V gene lost 1 base and the J gene lost 6 bases, with 10 bases spanning the gap. CDR1 and CDR2 (germline): MDHEN, SYDVKM. The CDR3 totals 13 residues. Here the CDR3 reads CASSLSPRREQYF. Here the CDR3 DNA reads TGTGCCAGCAGTTTATCCCCTCGACGCGAGCAGTACTTC.

This chain connects TRBV28 to TRBJ2-1; 15 positions agree with TRBD2. CDR1 is MDHEN, CDR2 SYDVKM, per germline. Losses at the gene ends were 7 bases for V and 7 bases for J; bases not matched to a gene: 5. The CDR3 consists of 15 residues. The CDR3 DNA reads TGTGCCAGCACCCCGGGACTAGCGGGAGGTAATGAGCAGTTCTTC. It codes for CASTPGLAGGNEQFF.

This clonotype was detected many times. The chain recombines TRBV2 with TRBJ2-7; either TRBD1 or TRBD2 may supply D (6 bases each). CDR1 and CDR2 from the germline V gene are SNHLY and FYNNEI. Trimming took off 6 bases at V and 5 bases at J, with 14 bases between the two ends. The CDR3 sequence is 13 residues long. The CDR3 nucleotides are TGTGCCAGCAGCGTCGTTAGGGGGGACGAGCAGTACTTC. As protein: CASSVVRGDEQYF.

This clonotype was picked up many times. CDR3 loop: CSVDRGSQETQYF. Written as DNA, the CDR3 is TGCAGCGTAGACAGGGGCTCACAAGAGACCCAGTACTTC. This rearrangement joins TRBV29-1 to TRBJ2-5, with 8 bases that match TRBD1. Germline lookup yields CDR1 SQVTM and CDR2 ANQGSEA. CDR3 length equals 13 residues. V shed 6 bases and J 2 bases; nucleotides not matched to a gene: 5.

This clonotype was observed many times. The chain carries TRBV12-3 or TRBV12-4 and TRBJ1-2; 7 nucleotides align to TRBD1. The CDR3 is 13 amino acids. V dropped 3 bases and J dropped 6; count of bases not matched to a gene: 4. The CDR3 DNA is TGTGCCAGCAGTTTGGGACAGTGGGATGGCTACACCTTC. Translated, it gives CASSLGQWDGYTF.